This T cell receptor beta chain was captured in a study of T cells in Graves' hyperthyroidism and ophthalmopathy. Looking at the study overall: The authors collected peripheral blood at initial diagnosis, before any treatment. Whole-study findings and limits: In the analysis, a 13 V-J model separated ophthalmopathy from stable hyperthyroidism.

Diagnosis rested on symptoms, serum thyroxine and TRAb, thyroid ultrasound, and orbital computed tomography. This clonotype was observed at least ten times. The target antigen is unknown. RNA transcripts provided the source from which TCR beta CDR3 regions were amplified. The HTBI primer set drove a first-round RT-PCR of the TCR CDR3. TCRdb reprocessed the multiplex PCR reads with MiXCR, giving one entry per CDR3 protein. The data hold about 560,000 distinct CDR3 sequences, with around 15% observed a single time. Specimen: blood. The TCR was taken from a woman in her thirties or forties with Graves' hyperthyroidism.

This CDR3 reads CAWMRSGSGNTIYF. The DNA for the CDR3 is TGTGCCTGGATGCGATCCGGTTCTGGAAACACCATATATTTT. The gene calls are TRBV30 and TRBJ1-3; the D is unclear. Per the germline V gene, CDR1 is GTSNPN and CDR2 is SVGIG (reference sequence). V lost 4 bases and J lost 1, with 11 bases in between. The CDR3 covers 14 residues.